These T cell receptor beta chains were read from a single sample in a study of shared clonotypes between healthy human individuals. Produced via immunoSEQ multiplex PCR; TCRdb's table is partial and in-frame only. The sample has some 2.4 million clones, approximately 93% seen once. The sequencing input was naive CD4+ T cells from PBMCs. The receptors were sampled from a man between 18 and 35 years old in good health. Some clones in this sample may be carry-over from other donors' samples. The CDR3 runs from the conserved cysteine through the conserved F or W. A D gene is named only where the DNA matches it firmly. Some rows have no size entry. The others give once, few or many, or a class for an expanded clone.

- | - | TRBJ1-1 | TRBV7-2 | TGTGCCAGCAGCTTAGAGGGGGGGCACTACACTGAAGCTTTCTTT | CASSLEGGHYTEAFF
TRBD1 | - | TRBJ2-3 | TRBV7-9 | TGTGCCAGCAGCTTGGGACAGGGAAACACAGATACGCAGTATTTT | CASSLGQGNTDTQYF
- | - | TRBJ1-2 | TRBV27 | TGTGCCAGCAGTCCGCGCGACCCAGGGATTGAGGGCTACACCTTC | CASSPRDPGIEGYTF
- | - | TRBJ2-3 | TRBV2 | TGTGCCAGCAGTGTAATTTTGGATACGCAGTATTTT | CASSVILDTQYF
TRBD2 | - | TRBJ2-5 | TRBV28 | TGTGCCAGCAGGTACCGCGGTAGCGGGAGGTGGGAGACCCAGTACTTC | CASRYRGSGRWETQYF
- | - | TRBJ2-5 | TRBV5-1 | TGCGCCAGCAGCCTCTCCATTTACGTGGAGAGGGTAAAGACCCAGTACTTC | CASSLSIYVERVKTQYF
- | few | TRBJ1-4 | TRBV6-6 | TGTGCCGGGGGTGGGCAGGGAGGCGAAAAACTGTTTTTT | CAGGGQGGEKLFF
- | once | TRBJ1-5 | TRBV5-1 | TGCGCCAGCAGCCCGGATCAGTGGGGCAGTCAGCCCCAGCATTTT | CASSPDQWGSQPQHF
- | - | TRBJ2-7 | TRBV2 | TGTGCCAGCATAGGGGCCCCGGGACCGTACGAGCAGTACTTC | CASIGAPGPYEQYF
- | - | TRBJ2-1 | TRBV4-3 | TGCGCCAGCAGCCAAGATACTCGACGTGAGCAGTTCTTC | CASSQDTRREQFF
- | - | TRBJ2-2 | TRBV11-3 | TGTGCCAGCAGCTTGGGGCAAACGAACACCGGGGAGCTGTTTTTT | CASSLGQTNTGELFF
TRBD1 | - | TRBJ2-5 | TRBV10-3 | TGTGCCATCAGTGGATATGACAGGGCTTTAGTGATGCAAGAGACCCAGTACTTC | CAISGYDRALVMQETQYF
- | - | TRBJ2-7 | TRBV14 | TGTGCCAGCAGCCAAGCACCATACCACTACGAGCAGTACTTC | CASSQAPYHYEQYF
- | - | TRBJ1-1 | TRBV5-8 | TGTGCCAGCAGCTTGGCCCATGAAGTTTTCTTT | CASSLAHEVFF
- | - | TRBJ1-2 | TRBV28 | TGTGCCAGCAGTTTGATAGGGCGTTACTATGGCTACACCTTC | CASSLIGRYYGYTF
- | - | TRBJ2-6 | TRBV28 | TGTGCCAGGGCGACAGAGAAATTATGCTCTGGGGCCAACGTCCTGACTTTC | CARATEKLCSGANVLTF
TRBD1 | - | TRBJ1-5 | TRBV4-1 | TGCGCCAGCAGCCCCGGACAGGGGGCGAATCAGCCCCAGCATTTT | CASSPGQGANQPQHF
- | - | TRBJ1-2 | TRBV29-1 | TGCAGCGCAACAGGGATTAGCGCGTTTGGCTACACCTTC | CSATGISAFGYTF
- | - | TRBJ2-4 | TRBV7-2 | TGTGCCAGCAGCTTAGAGATTGGCGGACTAGCCAAAAACATTCAGTACTTC | CASSLEIGGLAKNIQYF
TRBD1 | - | TRBJ1-4 | TRBV28 | TGTGCCAGCAGTTTCTCATCCAGGGGGCGATTAAGCGAAAAACTGTTTTTT | CASSFSSRGRLSEKLFF
TRBD2 | - | TRBJ2-1 | TRBV28 | TGTGCCAGCAGTCAAACACCCGGGACTAGCGGGAAGTGGGGGTACAATGAGCAGTTCTTC | CASSQTPGTSGKWGYNEQFF
- | - | TRBJ2-3 | TRBV15 | TGTGCCACCAGCAGGGAATACGGGATTGTAGGAGATACGCAGTATTTT | CATSREYGIVGDTQYF
- | once | TRBJ2-5 | TRBV28 | TGTGCCAGCAGCCCCGGGCGCTCAGAGACCCAGTACTTC | CASSPGRSETQYF